This TCR beta chain stems from a study of shared clonotypes between healthy human individuals. Germline lookup yields CDR1 MDHEN and CDR2 SYDVKM. The CDR3 runs to 16 residues. V was pared by 6 bases and J by 5 bases, with 6 bases of the junction left unmatched. Some clones are missing from TCRdb's copy, which holds only in-frame ones; the method was immunoSEQ multiplex PCR. The table includes roughly 890,000 clones, about 91% detected once. Only CD45RO-negative cells positively selected for CCR7 counted as naive CD8 cells, so terminally differentiated effector memory CD45RA+ cells were excluded. Everyone who donated was a Caucasian adult who lived in Nashville, Tennessee.

Sequenced material: naive CD8+ T cells sorted from blood. The rearrangement uses TRBV28 and TRBJ2-3; TRBD2 matches at 15 bases. This clonotype was sampled from a man aged 30 to 45 in good health. CDR3 sequence (DNA): TGTGCCAGCAGCCGATGGACTAGCGGGAGGGTAGATACGCAGTATTTT. Translating it yields CASSRWTSGRVDTQYF.